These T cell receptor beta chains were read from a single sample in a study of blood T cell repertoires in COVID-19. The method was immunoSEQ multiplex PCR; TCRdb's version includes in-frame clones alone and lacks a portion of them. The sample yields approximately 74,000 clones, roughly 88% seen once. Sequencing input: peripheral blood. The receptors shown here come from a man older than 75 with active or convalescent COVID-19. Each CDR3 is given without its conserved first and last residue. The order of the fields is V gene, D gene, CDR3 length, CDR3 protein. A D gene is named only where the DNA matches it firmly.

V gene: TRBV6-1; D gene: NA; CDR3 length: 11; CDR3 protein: ASSESGIYGYT
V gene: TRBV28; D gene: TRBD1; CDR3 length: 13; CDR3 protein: ASSRTGNSNQPQH
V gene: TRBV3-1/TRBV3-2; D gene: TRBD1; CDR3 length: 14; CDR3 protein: ASSPRTGSLAGELF
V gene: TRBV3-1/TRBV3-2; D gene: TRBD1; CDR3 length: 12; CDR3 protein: ASSIQGAGNIQY
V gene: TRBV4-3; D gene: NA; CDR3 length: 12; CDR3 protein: ASSLNPGIGGYT
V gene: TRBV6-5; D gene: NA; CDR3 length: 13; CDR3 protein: ASSPGIGRNQPQH
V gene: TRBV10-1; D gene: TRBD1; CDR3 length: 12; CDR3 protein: ASRDRGPQETQY
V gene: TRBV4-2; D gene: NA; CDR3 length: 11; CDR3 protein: ASSHSSTDTQY
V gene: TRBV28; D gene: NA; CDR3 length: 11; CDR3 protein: ASSVDRIYGYT
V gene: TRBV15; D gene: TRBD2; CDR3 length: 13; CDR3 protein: ATSRLAGPQETQY
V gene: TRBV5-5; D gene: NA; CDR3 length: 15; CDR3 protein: ASSLTPLGGTSYGYT
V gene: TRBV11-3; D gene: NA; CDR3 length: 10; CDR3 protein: ASSLSTGELF
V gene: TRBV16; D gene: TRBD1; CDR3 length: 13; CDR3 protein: ASSHSGTGYYEQY
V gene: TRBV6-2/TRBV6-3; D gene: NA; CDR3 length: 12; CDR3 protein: ASSYEADTDTQY
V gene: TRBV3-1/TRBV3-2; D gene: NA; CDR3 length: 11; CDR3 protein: ASSDRTQETQY
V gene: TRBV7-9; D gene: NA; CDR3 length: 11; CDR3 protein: ASSLGRDYGYT
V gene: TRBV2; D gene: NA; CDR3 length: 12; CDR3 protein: ASSVGQINEKLF
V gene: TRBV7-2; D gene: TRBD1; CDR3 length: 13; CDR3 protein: ASSWGTGISYEQY
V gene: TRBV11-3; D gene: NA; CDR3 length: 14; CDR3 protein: ASSLEQGPGPYEQY
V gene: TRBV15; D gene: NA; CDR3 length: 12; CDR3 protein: ATSRDPQLNEQF
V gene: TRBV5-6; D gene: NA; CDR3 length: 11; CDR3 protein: ASSSGQPNEQF
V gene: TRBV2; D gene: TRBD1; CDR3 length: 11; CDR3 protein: ASSGQGLYEQY
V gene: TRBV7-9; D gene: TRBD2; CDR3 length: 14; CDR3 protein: ASTAVRGVGSNEQF
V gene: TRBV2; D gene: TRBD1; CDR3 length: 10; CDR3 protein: ASSSPTGGLF
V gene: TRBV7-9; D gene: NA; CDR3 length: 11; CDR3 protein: ASSLSGPGELF
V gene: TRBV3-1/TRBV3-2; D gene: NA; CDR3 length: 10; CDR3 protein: ASSQDAVKQY
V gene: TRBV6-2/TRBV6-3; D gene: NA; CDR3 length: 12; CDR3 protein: ASSDRGAAGELF
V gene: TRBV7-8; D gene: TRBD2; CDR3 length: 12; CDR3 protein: ASSRSGAGETQY
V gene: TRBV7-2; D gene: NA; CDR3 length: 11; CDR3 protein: ASSLDDRMGYT
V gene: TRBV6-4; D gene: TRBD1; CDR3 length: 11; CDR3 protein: ASSTDRGRALF
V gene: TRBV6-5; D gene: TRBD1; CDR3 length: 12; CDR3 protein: ASRNRGPTDTQY
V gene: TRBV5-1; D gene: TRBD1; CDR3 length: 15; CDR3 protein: ASSWSRDRAGANVLT
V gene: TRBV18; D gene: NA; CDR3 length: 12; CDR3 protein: ANKNSVNTDTQY
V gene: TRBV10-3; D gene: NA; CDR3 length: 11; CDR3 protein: AITLRGDTEAF
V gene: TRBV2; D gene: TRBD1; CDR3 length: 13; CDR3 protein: ASSLQGAVGNTIY
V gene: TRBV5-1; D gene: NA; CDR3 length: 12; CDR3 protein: ASSFWDTNTEAF
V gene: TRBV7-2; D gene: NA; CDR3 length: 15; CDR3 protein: ASSSPPPSFRTDTQY
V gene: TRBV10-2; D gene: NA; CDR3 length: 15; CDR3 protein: ASSESSQGPGGRSQH
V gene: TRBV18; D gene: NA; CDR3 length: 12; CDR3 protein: ASSPQTGNTEAF
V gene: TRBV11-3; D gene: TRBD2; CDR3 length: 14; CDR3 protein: ASSSRLAGGNNEQF
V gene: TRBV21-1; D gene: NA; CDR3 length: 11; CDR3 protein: ASSPEGEYGYT
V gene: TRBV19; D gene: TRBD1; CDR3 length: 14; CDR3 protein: ASSIRGTGHTGELF